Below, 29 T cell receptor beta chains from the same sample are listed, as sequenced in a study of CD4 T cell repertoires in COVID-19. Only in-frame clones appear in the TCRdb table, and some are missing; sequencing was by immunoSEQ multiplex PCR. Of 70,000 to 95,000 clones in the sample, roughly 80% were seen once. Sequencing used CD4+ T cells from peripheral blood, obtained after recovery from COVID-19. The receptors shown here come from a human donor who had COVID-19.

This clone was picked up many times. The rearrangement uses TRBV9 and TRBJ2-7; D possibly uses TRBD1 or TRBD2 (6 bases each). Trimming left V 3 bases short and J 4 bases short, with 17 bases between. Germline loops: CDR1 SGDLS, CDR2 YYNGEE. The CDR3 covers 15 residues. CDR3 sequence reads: CASSEAPGAQYEQYF. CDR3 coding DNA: TGTGCCAGCAGCGAGGCCCCGGGGGCGCAATACGAGCAGTACTTC.

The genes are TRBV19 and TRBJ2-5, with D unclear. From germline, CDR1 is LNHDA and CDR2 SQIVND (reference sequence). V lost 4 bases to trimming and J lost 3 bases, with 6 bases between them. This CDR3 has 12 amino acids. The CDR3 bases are TGTGCCAGTAGTACGGCCAAAGAGACCCAGTACTTC. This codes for CASSTAKETQYF. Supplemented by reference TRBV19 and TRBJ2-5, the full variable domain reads DGGITQSPKYLFRKEGQNVTLSCEQNLNHDAMYWYRQDPGQGLRLIYYSQIVNDFQKGDIAEGYSVSREKKESFPLTVTSAQKNPTAFYLCASSTAKETQYFGPGTRLLVL.

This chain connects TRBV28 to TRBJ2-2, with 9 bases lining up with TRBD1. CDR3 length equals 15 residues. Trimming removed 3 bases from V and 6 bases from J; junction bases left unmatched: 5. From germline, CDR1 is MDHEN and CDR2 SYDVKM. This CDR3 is CASSFGDRESGELFF. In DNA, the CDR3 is TGTGCCAGCAGTTTCGGGGACAGGGAGTCCGGGGAGCTGTTTTTT.

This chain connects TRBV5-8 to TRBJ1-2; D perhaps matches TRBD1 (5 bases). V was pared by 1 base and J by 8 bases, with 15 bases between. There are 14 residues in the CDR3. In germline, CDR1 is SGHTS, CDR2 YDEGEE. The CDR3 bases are TGTGCCAGCAGCTTGAGGGGAGTGTTGGGGGGCTACACCTTC. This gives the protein CASSLRGVLGGYTF.

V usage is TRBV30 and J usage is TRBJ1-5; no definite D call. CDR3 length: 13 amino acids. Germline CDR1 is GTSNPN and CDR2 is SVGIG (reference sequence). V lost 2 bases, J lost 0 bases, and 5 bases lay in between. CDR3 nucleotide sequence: TGTGCCTGGAGTCAATATAGCAATCAGCCCCAGCATTTT. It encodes CAWSQYSNQPQHF.

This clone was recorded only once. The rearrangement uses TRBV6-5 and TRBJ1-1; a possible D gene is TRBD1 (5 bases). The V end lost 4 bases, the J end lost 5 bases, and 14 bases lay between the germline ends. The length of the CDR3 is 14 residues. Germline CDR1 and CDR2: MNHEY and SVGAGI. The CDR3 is CASSSTGGRTEAFF. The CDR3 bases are TGTGCCAGCAGTTCCACCGGGGGTAGGACTGAAGCTTTCTTT.

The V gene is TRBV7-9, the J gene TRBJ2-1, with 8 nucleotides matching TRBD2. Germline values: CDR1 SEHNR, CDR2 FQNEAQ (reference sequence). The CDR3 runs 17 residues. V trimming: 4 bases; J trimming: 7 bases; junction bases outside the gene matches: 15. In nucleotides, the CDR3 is TGTGCCAGCAGCTCCTTCGGGGGGGGGCCAGCAGGAAATGAGCAGTTCTTC. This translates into CASSSFGGGPAGNEQFF.

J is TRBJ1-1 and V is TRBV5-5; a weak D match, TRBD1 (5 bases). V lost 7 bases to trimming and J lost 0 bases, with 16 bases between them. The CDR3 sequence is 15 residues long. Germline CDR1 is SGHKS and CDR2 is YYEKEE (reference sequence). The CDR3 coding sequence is TGTGCCAGCCTACGGGGGGGGACCCTGAACACTGAAGCTTTCTTT. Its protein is CASLRGGTLNTEAFF.

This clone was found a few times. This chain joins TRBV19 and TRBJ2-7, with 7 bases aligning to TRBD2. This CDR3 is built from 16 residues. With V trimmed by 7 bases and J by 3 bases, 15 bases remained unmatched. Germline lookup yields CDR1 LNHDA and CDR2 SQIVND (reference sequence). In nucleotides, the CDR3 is TGTGCCAGTACTCCTAGCGGACTTGGGTCGTTCTACGAGCAGTACTTC. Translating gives CASTPSGLGSFYEQYF.

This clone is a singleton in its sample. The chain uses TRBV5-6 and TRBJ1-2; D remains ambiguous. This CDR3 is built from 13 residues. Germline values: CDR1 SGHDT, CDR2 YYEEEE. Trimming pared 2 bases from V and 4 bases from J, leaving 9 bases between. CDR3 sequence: CASSLTPPYGYTF. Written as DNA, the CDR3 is TGTGCCAGCAGCTTAACCCCTCCCTATGGCTACACCTTC.

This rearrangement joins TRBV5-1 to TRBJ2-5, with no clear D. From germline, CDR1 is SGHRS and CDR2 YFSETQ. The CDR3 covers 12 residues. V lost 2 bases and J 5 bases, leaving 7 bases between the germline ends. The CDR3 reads CASSLGMETQYF. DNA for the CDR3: TGCGCCAGCAGCTTAGGGATGGAGACCCAGTACTTC.

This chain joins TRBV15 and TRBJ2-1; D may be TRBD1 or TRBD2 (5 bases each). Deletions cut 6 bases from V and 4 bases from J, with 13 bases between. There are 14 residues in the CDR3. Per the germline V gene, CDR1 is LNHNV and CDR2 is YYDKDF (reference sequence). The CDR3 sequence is CATSPGTGYNEQFF. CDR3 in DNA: TGTGCCACCAGTCCCGGGACCGGTTACAATGAGCAGTTCTTC. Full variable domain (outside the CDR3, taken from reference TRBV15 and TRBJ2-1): DAMVIQNPRYQVTQFGKPVTLSCSQTLNHNVMYWYQQKSSQAPKLLFHYYDKDFNNEADTPDNFQSRRPNTSFCFLDIRSPGLGDTAMYLCATSPGTGYNEQFFGPGTRLTVL.

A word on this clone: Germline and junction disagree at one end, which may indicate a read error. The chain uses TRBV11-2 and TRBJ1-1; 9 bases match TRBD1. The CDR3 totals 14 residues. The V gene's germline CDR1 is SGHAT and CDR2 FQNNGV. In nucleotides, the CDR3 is TGTGCCAGCAGATTAGGACAGGGGAGAACTGAAGCTTTCTTT. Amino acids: CASRLGQGRTEAFF.

The CDR3 loop reads CASGFSGTQETQYF. As DNA, the CDR3 is TGTGCTAGTGGTTTTTCCGGGACCCAAGAGACCCAGTACTTC. This chain connects TRBV12-5 to TRBJ2-5; TRBD1 or TRBD2 may be the D gene (5 bases each). Trimming left V 3 bases short and J 1 base short, with 9 bases between. The CDR3 consists of 14 residues. Germline V gives CDR1 LGHNT, CDR2 FRNRAP. Drawing the rest from reference TRBV12-5 and TRBJ2-5, the complete variable domain is DARVTQTPRHKVTEMGQEVTMRCQPILGHNTVFWYRQTMMQGLELLAYFRNRAPLDDSGMPKDRFSAEMPDATLATLKIQPSEPRDSAVYFCASGFSGTQETQYFGPGTRLLVL.

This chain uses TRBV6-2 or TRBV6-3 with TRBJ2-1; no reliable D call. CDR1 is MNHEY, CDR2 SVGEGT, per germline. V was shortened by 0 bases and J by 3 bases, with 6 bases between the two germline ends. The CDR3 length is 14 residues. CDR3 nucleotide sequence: TGTGCCAGCAGTTACTCGACGGTCTACAATGAGCAGTTCTTC. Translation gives CASSYSTVYNEQFF.

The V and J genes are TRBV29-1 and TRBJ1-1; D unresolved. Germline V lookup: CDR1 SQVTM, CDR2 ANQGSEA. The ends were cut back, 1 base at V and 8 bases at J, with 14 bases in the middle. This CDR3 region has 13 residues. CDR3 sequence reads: CSVEAPGGIEAFF. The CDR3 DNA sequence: TGCAGCGTTGAAGCCCCAGGCGGAATAGAAGCTTTCTTT.

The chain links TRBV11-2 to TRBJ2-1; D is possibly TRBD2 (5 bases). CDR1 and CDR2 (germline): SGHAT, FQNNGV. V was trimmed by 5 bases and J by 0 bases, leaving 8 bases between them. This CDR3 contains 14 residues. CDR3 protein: CASSPGNSYNEQFF. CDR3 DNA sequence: TGTGCCAGCAGCCCGGGGAACTCCTACAATGAGCAGTTCTTC.

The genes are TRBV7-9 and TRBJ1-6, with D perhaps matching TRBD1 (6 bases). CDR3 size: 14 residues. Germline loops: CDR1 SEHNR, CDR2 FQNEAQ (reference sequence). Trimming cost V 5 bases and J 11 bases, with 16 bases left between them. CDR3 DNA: TGTGCCAGCAGCACGACAGGACCCACGGCACCCCTCCACTTT. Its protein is CASSTTGPTAPLHF.

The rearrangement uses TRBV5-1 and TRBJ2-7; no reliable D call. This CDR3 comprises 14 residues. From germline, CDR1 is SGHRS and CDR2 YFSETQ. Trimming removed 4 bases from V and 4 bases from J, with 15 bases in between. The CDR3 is CASSPDSTSYEQYF. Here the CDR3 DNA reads TGCGCCAGCAGCCCCGATTCCACGAGTTACGAGCAGTACTTC.

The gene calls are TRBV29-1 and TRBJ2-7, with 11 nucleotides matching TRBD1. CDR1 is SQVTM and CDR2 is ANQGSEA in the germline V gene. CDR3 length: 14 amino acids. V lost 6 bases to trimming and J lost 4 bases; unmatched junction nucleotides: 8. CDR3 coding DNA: TGCAGCGTCGTGGACAGGGGGCAGGGATACGAGCAGTACTTC. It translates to CSVVDRGQGYEQYF.

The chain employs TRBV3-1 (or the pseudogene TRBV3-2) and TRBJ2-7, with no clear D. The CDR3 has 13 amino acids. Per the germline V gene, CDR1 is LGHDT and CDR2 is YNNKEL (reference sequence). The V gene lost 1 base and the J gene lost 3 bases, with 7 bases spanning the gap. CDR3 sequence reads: CASSQGSIYEQYF. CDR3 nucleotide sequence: TGTGCCAGCAGCCAAGGGAGTATCTACGAGCAGTACTTC.

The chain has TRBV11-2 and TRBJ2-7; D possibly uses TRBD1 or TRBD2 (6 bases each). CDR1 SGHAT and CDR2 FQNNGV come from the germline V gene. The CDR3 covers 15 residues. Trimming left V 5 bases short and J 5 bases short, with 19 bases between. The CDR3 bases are TGTGCCAGCAGCCGAAAGTGGGGGGCGCTAAACGAGCAGTACTTC. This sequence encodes CASSRKWGALNEQYF.

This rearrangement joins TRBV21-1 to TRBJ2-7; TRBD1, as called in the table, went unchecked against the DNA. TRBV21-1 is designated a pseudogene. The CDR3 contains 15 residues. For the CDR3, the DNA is TGTGCCAGCAGCAAGGTTCAGGGGCCTAGTTACGAGCAGTACTTC. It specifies CASSKVQGPSYEQYF.

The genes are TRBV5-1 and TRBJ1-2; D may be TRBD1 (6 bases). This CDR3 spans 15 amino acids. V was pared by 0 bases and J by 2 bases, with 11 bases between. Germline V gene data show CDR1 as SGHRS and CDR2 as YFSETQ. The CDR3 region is CASSLVQGTNYGYTF. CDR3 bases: TGCGCCAGCAGCTTGGTTCAGGGGACGAACTATGGCTACACCTTC.

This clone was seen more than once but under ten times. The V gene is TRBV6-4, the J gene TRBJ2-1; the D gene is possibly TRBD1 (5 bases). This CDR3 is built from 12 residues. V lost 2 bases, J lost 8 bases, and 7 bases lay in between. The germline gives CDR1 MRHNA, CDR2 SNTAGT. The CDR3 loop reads CASSDQGYEQFF. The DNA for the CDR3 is TGTGCCAGCAGTGACCAGGGTTATGAGCAGTTCTTC.

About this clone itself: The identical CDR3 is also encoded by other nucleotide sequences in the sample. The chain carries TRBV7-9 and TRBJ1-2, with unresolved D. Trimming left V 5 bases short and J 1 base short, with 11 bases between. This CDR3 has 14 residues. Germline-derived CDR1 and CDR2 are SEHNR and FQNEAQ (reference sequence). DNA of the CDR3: TGTGCCAGCAGCCCCTCTGGTGGTAACTATGGCTACACCTTC. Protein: CASSPSGGNYGYTF.

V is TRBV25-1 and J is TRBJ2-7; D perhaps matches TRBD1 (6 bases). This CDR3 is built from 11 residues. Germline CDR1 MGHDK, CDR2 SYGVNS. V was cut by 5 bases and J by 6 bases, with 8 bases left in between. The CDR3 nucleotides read TGTGCCAGCAGTAAGGACAGCGAGCAGTACTTC. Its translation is CASSKDSEQYF.

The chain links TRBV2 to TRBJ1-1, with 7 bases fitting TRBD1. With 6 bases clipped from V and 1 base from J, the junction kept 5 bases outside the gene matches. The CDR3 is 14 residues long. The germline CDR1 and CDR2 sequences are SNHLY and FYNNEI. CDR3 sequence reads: CASRPGTENTEAFF. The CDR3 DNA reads TGTGCCAGCAGGCCCGGGACAGAGAACACTGAAGCTTTCTTT.

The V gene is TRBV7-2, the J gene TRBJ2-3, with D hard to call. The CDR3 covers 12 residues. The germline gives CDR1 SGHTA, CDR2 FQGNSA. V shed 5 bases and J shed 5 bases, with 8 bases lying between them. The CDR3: CASSAVKDTQYF. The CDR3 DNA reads TGTGCCAGCAGCGCGGTCAAAGATACGCAGTATTTT.